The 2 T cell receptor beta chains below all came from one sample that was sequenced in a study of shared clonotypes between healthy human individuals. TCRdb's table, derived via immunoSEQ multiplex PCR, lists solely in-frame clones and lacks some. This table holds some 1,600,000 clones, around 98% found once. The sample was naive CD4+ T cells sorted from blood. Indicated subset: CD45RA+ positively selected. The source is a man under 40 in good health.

CDR3 DNA: TGTGCCAGCAGTTACGTTCCGGGGGTGGAAGAGACCCAGTACTTC. It specifies CASSYVPGVEETQYF. The genes are TRBV6-5 and TRBJ2-5, with a tentative D call TRBD2 (6 bases). Germline V gene lookup returns CDR1 MNHEY and CDR2 SVGAGI. The CDR3 extends over 15 amino acids. Trimming cost V 2 bases and J 3 bases, with 13 bases left between them.

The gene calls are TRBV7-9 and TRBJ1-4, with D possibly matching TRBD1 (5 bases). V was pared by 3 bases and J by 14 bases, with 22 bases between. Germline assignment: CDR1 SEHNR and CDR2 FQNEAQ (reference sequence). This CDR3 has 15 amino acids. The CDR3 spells CASSFPNPTGALLFF. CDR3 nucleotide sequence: TGTGCCAGCAGCTTCCCCAACCCTACCGGGGCATTGCTGTTTTTT.